These 22 T cell receptor beta chains came from one sample sequenced in a study of identical twins. Each CDR3 protein gets one entry after TCRdb re-called the 5' RACE reads with MiXCR. The data contain 430,000 or so distinct CDR3 sequences, roughly a quarter of them singletons. This same sample was also part of a study on T cells expressing NK-cell markers.

The sequencing input was CD4+ T cells sorted from blood. Receptors originate from a woman under 30 in good health.

This clonotype has at least ten counts. The gene calls are TRBV7-3 and TRBJ2-2, with D hard to call. V lost 0 bases and J 4 bases, leaving 9 bases between the germline ends. CDR3 length: 15 residues. Germline CDR1 SGHTA, CDR2 FQGTGA. DNA of the CDR3: TGTGCCAGCAGCTTAACTTCTGTCAGCACCGGGGAGCTGTTTTTT. It encodes CASSLTSVSTGELFF. Combining the CDR3 with reference TRBV7-3 and TRBJ2-2 gives the whole variable domain GAGVSQTPSNKVTEKGKYVELRCDPISGHTALYWYRQSLGQGPEFLIYFQGTGAADDSGLPNDRFFAVRPEGSVSTLKIQRTERGDSAVYLCASSLTSVSTGELFFGEGSRLTVL.

A single count supports this clonotype. The rearrangement links TRBV29-1 to TRBJ2-3, with D perhaps matching TRBD2 (5 bases). The germline CDR1 and CDR2 sequences are SQVTM and ANQGSEA. The CDR3 contains 15 residues. The ends were cut back, 4 bases at V and 5 bases at J, with 19 bases in the middle. The CDR3 DNA is TGCAGCGTTGCAGGCGCGGCCCAACGGGGAGATACGCAGTATTTT. It codes for CSVAGAAQRGDTQYF.

This clonotype came up a few times. CDR3 protein: CAGGGSYNEQFF. CDR3 nucleotides: TGTGCCGGCGGGGGCTCCTACAATGAGCAGTTCTTC. The chain combines TRBV6-2 or TRBV6-3 with TRBJ2-1; 7 bases match TRBD2. Trimming took 11 bases from V and 0 from J; bases not matched to a gene: 1. The CDR3 is 12 amino acids. Germline CDR1 and CDR2: MNHEY and SVGEGT.

The rearrangement joins TRBV18 to TRBJ2-1; D perhaps matches TRBD2 (5 bases). V lost 2 bases and J 8 bases, leaving 10 bases between the germline ends. The CDR3 sequence is 13 residues long. Germline V gene data show CDR1 as KGHSH and CDR2 as LQKENI. The CDR3 reads CASSPAGVDEQFF. The CDR3, as DNA: TGTGCCAGCTCACCAGCCGGGGTCGATGAGCAGTTCTTC.

CDR3 protein: CASQYSNQPQHF. CDR3 sequence (DNA): TGTGCCAGCCAATATAGCAATCAGCCCCAGCATTTT. This chain links TRBV19 with TRBJ1-5; no definite D call. CDR1 LNHDA and CDR2 SQIVND come from the germline V gene (reference sequence). The CDR3 is 12 residues long. Between the trimmed V and J ends, which lost 9 bases and 0 bases, there was a span of 6 bases.

This clonotype was seen more than once but under ten times. V is TRBV7-3 and J is TRBJ2-1; 9 bases match TRBD1. Germline CDR1 SGHTA, CDR2 FQGTGA. J was trimmed by 6 bases and V by 2 bases; bases with no gene match: 2. The CDR3 runs 14 residues. Here the CDR3 reads CASSLPGQGNEQFF. For the CDR3, the DNA is TGTGCCAGCAGCTTACCGGGACAGGGCAATGAGCAGTTCTTC. The full variable domain, its missing parts supplied by reference TRBV7-3 and TRBJ2-1, is GAGVSQTPSNKVTEKGKYVELRCDPISGHTALYWYRQSLGQGPEFLIYFQGTGAADDSGLPNDRFFAVRPEGSVSTLKIQRTERGDSAVYLCASSLPGQGNEQFFGPGTRLTVL.

The chain employs TRBV9 and TRBJ2-1, with no clear D. The length of the CDR3 is 12 residues. Germline CDR1 SGDLS, CDR2 YYNGEE. Trimming removed 0 bases at V and 9 bases at J, with 7 bases between. The CDR3 sequence: CASSVAVGEQFF. DNA of the CDR3: TGTGCCAGCAGCGTAGCGGTCGGTGAGCAGTTCTTC.

This clonotype was seen more than once but under ten times. The genes are TRBV20-1 and TRBJ2-3, with a tentative D call TRBD2 (7 bases). Looked up from germline, CDR1 is DFQATT and CDR2 is SNEGSKA (reference sequence). V was clipped by 7 bases and J by 2 bases, with 16 bases between them. This CDR3 has 14 amino acids. The CDR3 sequence is CSVWGGAVTDTQYF. The CDR3 DNA is TGCAGTGTTTGGGGGGGGGCCGTCACAGATACGCAGTATTTT.

The gene calls are TRBV20-1 and TRBJ1-5, with unresolved D. The CDR3 has 14 amino acids. V dropped 0 bases and J dropped 5 bases, with 11 bases sitting between them. Germline-derived CDR1 and CDR2 are DFQATT and SNEGSKA (reference sequence). The chain's CDR3 is CSARDQRAYQPQHF. The CDR3 DNA reads as TGCAGTGCTAGAGACCAGCGGGCTTATCAGCCCCAGCATTTT.

V usage is TRBV11-2 and J usage is TRBJ2-5; 9 bases fit TRBD2. V was clipped by 1 base and J by 6 bases; unmatched bases: 15. This CDR3 spans 18 amino acids. Germline V gene sequence: CDR1 SGHAT, CDR2 FQNNGV. The CDR3 nucleotides read TGTGCCAGCAGCTTAGTTAGTGGGATTAGCGGGAGTAGTAAGACCCAGTACTTC. Translated, it gives CASSLVSGISGSSKTQYF. The full variable domain, with the rest looked up from reference TRBV11-2 and TRBJ2-5, is EAGVAQSPRYKIIEKRQSVAFWCNPISGHATLYWYQQILGQGPKLLIQFQNNGVVDDSQLPKDRFSAERLKGVDSTLKIQPAKLEDSAVYLCASSLVSGISGSSKTQYFGPGTRLLVL.

This chain links TRBV20-1 with TRBJ2-1; D gene ambiguous. The V gene lost 5 bases and the J gene lost 9 bases, with 14 bases spanning the gap. The CDR3 spans 12 residues. Germline CDR1 and CDR2: DFQATT and SNEGSKA (reference sequence). This chain's CDR3 is CSAAGIFPEQFF. As DNA, the CDR3 is TGCAGTGCTGCTGGTATTTTCCCTGAGCAGTTCTTC.

The table lists this clonotype with a few counts. V usage is TRBV6-1 and J usage is TRBJ1-1; D not certain. V lost 6 bases to trimming and J lost 3 bases, with 14 bases between them. Looked up from germline, CDR1 is MNHNS and CDR2 is SASEGT. The CDR3 has 14 amino acids. The CDR3 loop is CASSEYKGDTEAFF. As DNA, the CDR3 is TGTGCCAGCAGCGAATATAAGGGAGACACTGAAGCTTTCTTT.

This chain connects TRBV12-3 or TRBV12-4 to TRBJ2-6, with 7 bases aligning to TRBD2. The CDR3 loop spans 17 amino acids. After removal of 4 bases from V and 0 bases from J, the junction contained 6 bases not matched to a gene. The CDR3 DNA reads as TGTGCCAGCAGTTCCTCTAGCGGTACCTCTGGGGCCAACGTCCTGACTTTC. Translation: CASSSSSGTSGANVLTF.

This clonotype was counted between two and nine times. The chain recombines TRBV20-1 with TRBJ2-7; 8 bases match TRBD1. V gave up 4 bases and J gave up 3 bases; unmatched junction bases: 8. CDR1 and CDR2 from the germline V gene are DFQATT and SNEGSKA (reference sequence). The CDR3 runs to 14 residues. The CDR3 nucleotides read TGCAGTGCTACGACAGGGGAATGGGACTACGAGCAGTACTTC. Its protein is CSATTGEWDYEQYF.

The gene calls are TRBV6-2 or TRBV6-3 and TRBJ1-1, with a possible D match to TRBD1 (5 bases). Trimming took off 4 bases at V and 7 bases at J, with 13 bases between the two ends. The CDR3 has 13 residues. Germline V gene data show CDR1 as MNHEY and CDR2 as SVGEGT. CDR3 DNA: TGTGCCAGCAGTTTCTCGGACAACCGTGAAGCTTTCTTT. Translated, it gives CASSFSDNREAFF.

This clonotype turned up a few times. The chain has TRBV7-8 and TRBJ1-5; tentative D call: TRBD1 (5 bases). The V gene lost 5 bases and the J gene lost 6 bases, with 14 bases spanning the gap. Germline lookup yields CDR1 SGHVS and CDR2 FQNEAQ. CDR3 size: 14 residues. The CDR3 reads CASSLLSGPQPQHF. The CDR3 DNA reads as TGTGCCAGCAGCCTACTTTCAGGGCCTCAGCCCCAGCATTTT.

This clonotype was counted a few times. The genes are TRBV27 and TRBJ2-7; 9 nucleotides line up with TRBD1. The V gene's germline CDR1 is MNHEY and CDR2 SMNVEV (reference sequence). The CDR3 loop spans 13 amino acids. The V segment lost 6 bases and the J segment 7 bases; nucleotides outside the gene matches: 7. The CDR3 here is CASRGQGSGEQYF. CDR3 DNA sequence: TGTGCCAGCAGGGGACAGGGATCGGGTGAGCAGTACTTC.

CDR3 nucleotides: TGTGCCATCACGAGTAGGAGCCTAGCGGGGGAGGATGAGCAGTTCTTC. Its translation is CAITSRSLAGEDEQFF. V usage is TRBV10-3 and J usage is TRBJ2-1; the match to TRBD2 covers 10 bases. V gave up 7 bases and J gave up 8 bases; unmatched junction bases: 14. The CDR3 is made up of 16 amino acids. Germline CDR1 ENHRY, CDR2 SYGVKD.

This clonotype has a handful of counts. The V and J genes are TRBV20-1 and TRBJ2-4, with D hard to call. Germline-derived CDR1 and CDR2 are DFQATT and SNEGSKA (reference sequence). Trimming took off 0 bases at V and 2 bases at J, with 8 bases between the two ends. The CDR3 is made up of 14 amino acids. The CDR3 is CSAREPATKNIQYF. Written as DNA, the CDR3 is TGCAGTGCTAGAGAGCCAGCCACCAAAAACATTCAGTACTTC.

This rearrangement joins TRBV6-5 to TRBJ2-7, with 10 bases aligning to TRBD2. Trimming took 2 bases from V and 1 from J; bases not matched to a gene: 8. Germline values: CDR1 MNHEY, CDR2 SVGAGI. The CDR3 extends over 17 amino acids. The CDR3 nucleotides read TGTGCCAGCAGTTACCGAATGACTAGCGGGCGATCCTACGAGCAGTACTTC. It specifies CASSYRMTSGRSYEQYF.

V usage is TRBV20-1 and J usage is TRBJ2-5; 7 nucleotides match TRBD2. Looked up from germline, CDR1 is DFQATT and CDR2 is SNEGSKA (reference sequence). With 3 bases clipped from V and 1 base from J, the junction kept 2 bases outside the gene matches. This CDR3 contains 13 residues. The CDR3 is CSARRTSQETQYF. DNA for the CDR3: TGCAGTGCTAGGAGGACTAGCCAAGAGACCCAGTACTTC.

This clonotype was recorded once. The chain carries TRBV6-2 or TRBV6-3 and TRBJ2-7; D possibly corresponds to TRBD2 (6 bases). Germline values: CDR1 MNHEY, CDR2 SVGEGT. The V end was cut by 0 bases, the J end by 0 bases, with 24 bases between. The CDR3 contains 20 residues. CDR3 nucleotides: TGTGCCAGCAGTTACTCCCGACGTAGCCTAGCGTGGGCCTACTCCTACGAGCAGTACTTC. It yields the protein CASSYSRRSLAWAYSYEQYF.